These 24 T cell receptor beta chains were all obtained from the same sample, sequenced in a study of shared clonotypes between healthy human individuals. Profiling relied on immunoSEQ multiplex PCR, and the TCRdb table lists in-frame clones only, not all of them. The sample records around 2.5 million clones, over 85% being singletons. The sequencing sample was made of naive CD4+ T cells from PBMCs. Subset reported: CD45RA+ positively selected. The source of these receptors is a man between 18 and 29 years old in good health. Some clones in this sample may be carry-over from other donors' samples.

The V and J genes are TRBV7-6 and TRBJ1-1, with D possibly being TRBD1 (6 bases). Trimming removed 5 bases at V and 1 base at J, with 11 bases between. The CDR3 covers 14 residues. Germline V lookup: CDR1 SGHVS, CDR2 FNYEAQ. CDR3 in DNA: TGTGCCAGCAGCGCGTGGACAGCGAACACTGAAGCTTTCTTT. Amino acids: CASSAWTANTEAFF.

This clone has a handful of counts. Other DNA sequences within the sample encode an identical CDR3. The rearrangement joins TRBV5-1 to TRBJ1-5; D gene uncertain. Trimming stripped 1 base from V and 7 bases from J, with 6 bases between. Germline loops: CDR1 SGHRS, CDR2 YFSETQ. This CDR3 has 12 residues. CDR3 protein: CASSLNGQPQHF. The CDR3 DNA is TGCGCCAGCAGCTTGAATGGCCAGCCCCAGCATTTT.

The J gene is TRBJ2-3, the V gene TRBV7-8, with D perhaps TRBD2 (7 bases). The CDR3 is 17 amino acids. Trimming stripped 5 bases from V and 5 bases from J, with 23 bases between. Germline-derived CDR1 and CDR2 are SGHVS and FQNEAQ. The CDR3 DNA sequence: TGTGCCAGCAGCCTCCCTCGGGGGGCCCAAGTGGGAGATACGCAGTATTTT. This gives the protein CASSLPRGAQVGDTQYF.

The J gene is TRBJ1-1, the V gene TRBV28; possibly TRBD1 for D (6 bases). The V end lost 3 bases, the J end lost 13 bases, and 18 bases lay between the germline ends. CDR1 and CDR2 from the germline V gene are MDHEN and SYDVKM. The CDR3 covers 13 residues. The CDR3 loop reads CASSFGQGLKYFF. As DNA, the CDR3 is TGTGCCAGCAGTTTTGGGCAGGGGCTGAAGTATTTCTTT.

This clone was recorded only once. This chain joins TRBV5-1 and TRBJ1-4, with D unclear. CDR1 SGHRS and CDR2 YFSETQ come from the germline V gene. CDR3 size: 17 residues. Trimming pared 4 bases from V and 3 bases from J, leaving 19 bases between. CDR3 in amino acids: CASSPGVLSASNEKLFF. For the CDR3, the DNA is TGCGCCAGCAGCCCCGGGGTCCTTTCCGCGTCTAATGAAAAACTGTTTTTT.

J is TRBJ1-1 and V is TRBV5-1, with D perhaps TRBD1 (5 bases). The V and J ends lost 2 bases and 5 bases respectively, with 13 bases between them. CDR1 is SGHRS, CDR2 YFSETQ, per germline. The CDR3 extends over 14 amino acids. DNA of the CDR3: TGCGCCAGCAGCTTTATCCCAGGGTCAACTGAAGCTTTCTTT. Translated, it gives CASSFIPGSTEAFF.

This clone was counted only a few times. V is TRBV30 and J is TRBJ1-1, with 8 bases matching TRBD1. Germline V gene lookup returns CDR1 GTSNPN and CDR2 SVGIG (reference sequence). The CDR3 extends over 15 amino acids. The junction had 4 bases not matched to a gene; V was cut back by 0 bases and J by 1 base. In nucleotides, the CDR3 is TGTGCCTGGAGTGTATTGGACAGGGAGAACACTGAAGCTTTCTTT. This translates into CAWSVLDRENTEAFF.

The chain joins TRBV28 to TRBJ2-2, with a tentative D call TRBD1 (5 bases). The CDR3 consists of 15 residues. Trimming took off 6 bases at V and 5 bases at J, with 16 bases between the two ends. The germline gives CDR1 MDHEN, CDR2 SYDVKM. CDR3 nucleotide sequence: TGTGCCAGCAGCCCCGATTCGAAGGGGACCGGGGAGCTGTTTTTT. Its protein product is CASSPDSKGTGELFF.

The chain is built from TRBV30 and TRBJ1-1; no clear D. CDR1 and CDR2 (germline): GTSNPN, SVGIG (reference sequence). The ends were cut back, 4 bases at V and 6 bases at J, with 9 bases in the middle. CDR3 size: 11 residues. In nucleotides, the CDR3 is TGTGCCTGGATTTTTTACGCTGAAGCTTTCTTT. Encoded protein: CAWIFYAEAFF.

The chain joins TRBV4-3 to TRBJ1-1; 9 bases fit TRBD1. The CDR3 spans 14 residues. V shed 3 bases and J 5 bases; nucleotides not matched to a gene: 4. Germline V CDR1 and CDR2: LGHNA, YSLEER. In DNA form, the CDR3 reads TGCGCCAGCAGCCATCCCGGGACAGGGACTGAAGCTTTCTTT. Translation gives CASSHPGTGTEAFF.

The J gene is TRBJ2-7, the V gene TRBV10-2, with a tentative D call TRBD1 (6 bases). CDR3 length: 14 residues. Germline assignment: CDR1 WSHSY and CDR2 SAAADI. V lost 5 bases to trimming and J lost 3 bases, with 14 bases between them. The CDR3 reads CASSPTGQSYEQYF. The CDR3 DNA sequence: TGCGCCAGCAGTCCAACCGGACAGAGCTACGAGCAGTACTTC.

V is TRBV15 and J is TRBJ1-2; D unresolved. Trimming left V 5 bases short and J 2 bases short, with 9 bases between. The germline gives CDR1 LNHNV, CDR2 YYDKDF (reference sequence). This CDR3 comprises 13 residues. DNA of the CDR3: TGTGCCACCAGCCCCGACCAAAACTATGGCTACACCTTC. It translates to CATSPDQNYGYTF.

J is TRBJ2-2 and V is TRBV7-9; perhaps TRBD1 as D (5 bases). With 5 bases removed from V and 0 bases from J, the gap between germline ends came to 13 bases. Germline CDR1 and CDR2: SEHNR and FQNEAQ (reference sequence). The CDR3 runs to 16 residues. This CDR3 reads CASSKRQGTNTGELFF. The CDR3 bases are TGTGCCAGCAGCAAAAGGCAGGGAACGAACACCGGGGAGCTGTTTTTT.

J is TRBJ1-2 and V is TRBV7-9; D unresolved. Between the trimmed V and J ends, which lost 5 bases and 6 bases, there was a span of 13 bases. CDR3 length: 13 amino acids. CDR1 and CDR2 (germline): SEHNR, FQNEAQ (reference sequence). The CDR3 loop is CASSPQRRDGYTF. The CDR3 DNA is TGTGCCAGCAGCCCACAGAGGAGGGATGGCTACACCTTC.

The count of this clone is one. Other nucleotide sequences in the sample specify the same CDR3. This rearrangement joins TRBV4-1 to TRBJ2-1; the match to TRBD2 covers 7 bases. CDR3 size: 16 residues. CDR1 MGHRA and CDR2 YSYEKL come from the germline V gene. V lost 0 bases to trimming and J lost 2 bases; unmatched junction nucleotides: 4. The CDR3, as DNA: TGCGCCAGCAGCCAAGAGGGGCTAGCGGCCTACAATGAGCAGTTCTTC. As protein: CASSQEGLAAYNEQFF.

The genes are TRBV6-5 and TRBJ2-2; a weak D match, TRBD2 (6 bases). This CDR3 has 15 residues. The V gene lost 0 bases and the J gene lost 5 bases, with 10 bases spanning the gap. Germline CDR1 is MNHEY and CDR2 is SVGAGI. For the CDR3, the DNA is TGTGCCAGCAGTTACTCGATCGCGGGGACCGGGGAGCTGTTTTTT. As protein: CASSYSIAGTGELFF.

J is TRBJ1-2 and V is TRBV5-8; 9 bases align to TRBD1. CDR1 and CDR2 (germline): SGHTS, YDEGEE. The trim removed 4 bases at V and 3 bases at J, leaving 10 bases unmatched. CDR3 length equals 16 residues. The CDR3 loop reads CASSPDEQGADYGYTF. The CDR3, as DNA: TGTGCCAGCAGCCCGGATGAACAGGGGGCCGACTATGGCTACACCTTC.

Details on this clone: The identical CDR3 is also encoded by other nucleotide sequences in the sample. The chain employs TRBV19 and TRBJ2-7; D might be TRBD2 (5 bases). This CDR3 spans 15 amino acids. V was clipped by 3 bases and J by 4 bases, with 16 bases between them. Germline CDR1 LNHDA, CDR2 SQIVND (reference sequence). CDR3 sequence (DNA): TGTGCCAGTAGTATTGGAGGAACTGCTTCGTACGAGCAGTACTTC. This translates into CASSIGGTASYEQYF.

The chain has TRBV6-5 and TRBJ1-5; 12 bases fit TRBD1. The CDR3 contains 14 residues. J was trimmed by 5 bases and V by 6 bases; bases with no gene match: 2. Germline CDR1 and CDR2: MNHEY and SVGAGI. Written as DNA, the CDR3 is TGTGCCAGCAGAGGGACAGGGGGCTATCAGCCCCAGCATTTT. Encoded protein: CASRGTGGYQPQHF.

V gene TRBV14 combines with J gene TRBJ2-2; D is unclear. V lost 1 base to trimming and J lost 6 bases, with 0 bases between them. The CDR3 loop spans 11 amino acids. Germline CDR1 reads SGHDN; CDR2 reads FVKESK. The chain's CDR3 is CASSQAGELFF. The CDR3 DNA reads TGTGCCAGCAGCCAAGCCGGGGAGCTGTTTTTT. The whole variable domain, remainder taken from reference TRBV14 and TRBJ2-2, is EAGVTQFPSHSVIEKGQTVTLRCDPISGHDNLYWYRRVMGKEIKFLLHFVKESKQDESGMPNNRFLAERTGGTYSTLKVQPAELEDSGVYFCASSQAGELFFGEGSRLTVL.

V is TRBV19 and J is TRBJ2-2; 10 nucleotides match TRBD2. V was clipped by 6 bases and J by 3 bases; unmatched bases: 7. The germline gives CDR1 LNHDA, CDR2 SQIVND (reference sequence). This CDR3 is 16 amino acids long. Written as DNA, the CDR3 is TGTGCCAGTAGGTCTAGCGGGAGAGGGTACACCGGGGAGCTGTTTTTT. This sequence encodes CASRSSGRGYTGELFF.

This rearrangement joins TRBV19 to TRBJ1-1; tentatively, D is TRBD1 (5 bases). This CDR3 region has 15 residues. Deletions cut 0 bases from V and 3 bases from J, with 11 bases between. The germline V gene encodes CDR1 LNHDA and CDR2 SQIVND (reference sequence). Here the CDR3 reads CASSIDPGAYTEAFF. The CDR3, as DNA: TGTGCCAGTAGTATAGACCCCGGGGCCTACACTGAAGCTTTCTTT.

This clone occurred once. The CDR3 DNA reads as TGTGCCAGCAGCCAACCTATAGCGGGAGGTCAGTTCTTC. Protein sequence: CASSQPIAGGQFF. The V and J genes are TRBV4-2 and TRBJ2-1; 10 nucleotides align to TRBD2. The ends lost 2 bases at V and 13 bases at J; junction bases unmatched: 5. Germline values: CDR1 LGHNA, CDR2 YNFKEQ. The CDR3 is 13 amino acids.

Concerning this clone itself: The sample has other DNA sequences that encode this CDR3 too. The chain links TRBV2 to TRBJ1-1; weak D call: TRBD1 (5 bases). This CDR3 has 12 amino acids. Trimming took off 7 bases at V and 4 bases at J, with 10 bases between the two ends. Germline CDR1 reads SNHLY; CDR2 reads FYNNEI. This chain's CDR3 is CASTERGTEAFF. CDR3 nucleotide sequence: TGTGCCAGCACGGAGAGGGGCACTGAAGCTTTCTTT.